The rows below give T cell receptor beta chains drawn from one sample of a study of T-cell memory formation after mild COVID-19. Each CDR3 protein is one row after TCRdb ran MiXCR on the 5' RACE reads. The data show hundreds of thousands of distinct CDR3 sequences, about a fifth seen once. Sequencing was done on a sample of PBMCs or a T cell subset sorted from them (not recorded which). These receptors came from an adult woman who had mild COVID-19 (a few samples of this study predate the infection). Cell type and time point are not known. The CDR3 runs from the conserved cysteine through the conserved F or W. A D gene is named only where the DNA matches it firmly. Rows give clone size only sometimes, using once, few, many, or a class for an expanded clone.

abundance: NA
v_gene: TRBV4-1
j_gene: TRBJ2-1
d_gene: NA
CDR3nt: TGCGCCAGCAGCCAGGTTAGCGGCAGTTACAATGAGCAGTTCTTC
CDR3aa: CASSQVSGSYNEQFF

abundance: few
v_gene: TRBV6-5
j_gene: TRBJ1-1
d_gene: NA
CDR3nt: TGTGCCAGCATACAGGGAAGCGGGACTGAAGCTTTCTTT
CDR3aa: CASIQGSGTEAFF

abundance: few
v_gene: TRBV7-9
j_gene: TRBJ2-7
d_gene: NA
CDR3nt: TGTGCCAGCAGCCCGAAACGGGGGACCGAGGAGCAGTACTTC
CDR3aa: CASSPKRGTEEQYF

abundance: few
v_gene: TRBV12-3/TRBV12-4
j_gene: TRBJ2-1
d_gene: TRBD2
CDR3nt: TGTGCCAGCAGTCCCTCCGGCGGGACTAGTGGGTTCTTC
CDR3aa: CASSPSGGTSGFF

abundance: many
v_gene: TRBV5-5
j_gene: TRBJ2-1
d_gene: TRBD2
CDR3nt: TGTGCCAGCAGCTTGTCGGGCTTGGCGGGCGGGGGGGCAAGGAATGAGCAGTTCTTC
CDR3aa: CASSLSGLAGGGARNEQFF

abundance: few
v_gene: TRBV10-3
j_gene: TRBJ1-5
d_gene: NA
CDR3nt: TGTGCCATCAGTGAGTGGGGTCCCTTTAATCAGCCCCAGCATTTT
CDR3aa: CAISEWGPFNQPQHF

abundance: NA
v_gene: TRBV5-6
j_gene: TRBJ1-2
d_gene: NA
CDR3nt: TGTGCCAGCAGCCCGGGGGGAGGGACGAGGGGCTACACCTTC
CDR3aa: CASSPGGGTRGYTF

abundance: NA
v_gene: TRBV3-1
j_gene: TRBJ2-3
d_gene: NA
CDR3nt: TGTGCCAGCACGGGGGGCGGCACAGATACGCAGTATTTT
CDR3aa: CASTGGGTDTQYF

abundance: NA
v_gene: TRBV14
j_gene: TRBJ1-2
d_gene: NA
CDR3nt: TGTGCCAGCAGTCTCGTCGGGGTTGGGGTCTATGGCTACACCTTC
CDR3aa: CASSLVGVGVYGYTF

abundance: NA
v_gene: TRBV24-1
j_gene: TRBJ2-5
d_gene: TRBD2
CDR3nt: TGTGCCACCAGTGATCTCGGACTAGCGGGAGTACAAGAGACCCAGTACTTC
CDR3aa: CATSDLGLAGVQETQYF

abundance: few
v_gene: TRBV12-3/TRBV12-4
j_gene: TRBJ2-5
d_gene: NA
CDR3nt: TGTGCCAGCAGCCGGTGGAACGCGGAGACCCAGTACTTC
CDR3aa: CASSRWNAETQYF

abundance: few
v_gene: TRBV20-1
j_gene: TRBJ1-5
d_gene: TRBD1
CDR3nt: TGCAGTGCTAGCACCAGGGGGCTCGGTCAGCCCCAGCATTTT
CDR3aa: CSASTRGLGQPQHF

abundance: few
v_gene: TRBV27
j_gene: TRBJ1-1
d_gene: NA
CDR3nt: TGTGCCAGGCCGGGGAGGGGGGGACCCACTGAAGCTTTCTTT
CDR3aa: CARPGRGGPTEAFF

abundance: few
v_gene: TRBV4-3
j_gene: TRBJ2-5
d_gene: TRBD1
CDR3nt: TGCGCCAGCAGCGACGGGACAGAAGAGACCCAGTACTTC
CDR3aa: CASSDGTEETQYF

abundance: few
v_gene: TRBV6-6
j_gene: TRBJ2-5
d_gene: NA
CDR3nt: TGTGCCAGCAGCCGGATCGGGGACCCACAAGAGACCCAGTACTTC
CDR3aa: CASSRIGDPQETQYF

abundance: NA
v_gene: TRBV4-1
j_gene: TRBJ1-2
d_gene: NA
CDR3nt: TGCGCCAGCAGCCAAGGGGGAGGGGGGCGGACCTATGGCTACACCTTC
CDR3aa: CASSQGGGGRTYGYTF

abundance: NA
v_gene: TRBV5-1
j_gene: TRBJ2-3
d_gene: TRBD2
CDR3nt: TGCGCCAGCAGCCGTGAGGATGGGACTAACGCTATGATAGATACGCAGTATTTT
CDR3aa: CASSREDGTNAMIDTQYF

abundance: many
v_gene: TRBV4-2
j_gene: TRBJ2-7
d_gene: NA
CDR3nt: TGTGCCAGCAGCCAAGAACCAGGGCACTACGAGCAGTACTTC
CDR3aa: CASSQEPGHYEQYF